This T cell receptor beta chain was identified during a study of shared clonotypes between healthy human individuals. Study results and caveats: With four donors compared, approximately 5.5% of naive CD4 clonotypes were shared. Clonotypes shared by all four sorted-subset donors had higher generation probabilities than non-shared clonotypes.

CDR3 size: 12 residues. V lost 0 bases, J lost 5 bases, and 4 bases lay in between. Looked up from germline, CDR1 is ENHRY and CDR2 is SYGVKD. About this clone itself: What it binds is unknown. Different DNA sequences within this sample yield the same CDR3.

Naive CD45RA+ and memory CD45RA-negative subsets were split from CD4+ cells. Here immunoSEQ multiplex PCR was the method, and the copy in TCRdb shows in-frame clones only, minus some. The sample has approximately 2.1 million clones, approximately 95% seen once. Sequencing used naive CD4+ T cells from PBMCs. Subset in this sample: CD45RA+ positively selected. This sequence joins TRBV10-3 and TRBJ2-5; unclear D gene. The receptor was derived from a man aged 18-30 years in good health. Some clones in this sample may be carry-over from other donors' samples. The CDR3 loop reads CAISESRETQYF. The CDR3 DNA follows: TGTGCCATCAGTGAGTCGAGGGAGACCCAGTACTTC.